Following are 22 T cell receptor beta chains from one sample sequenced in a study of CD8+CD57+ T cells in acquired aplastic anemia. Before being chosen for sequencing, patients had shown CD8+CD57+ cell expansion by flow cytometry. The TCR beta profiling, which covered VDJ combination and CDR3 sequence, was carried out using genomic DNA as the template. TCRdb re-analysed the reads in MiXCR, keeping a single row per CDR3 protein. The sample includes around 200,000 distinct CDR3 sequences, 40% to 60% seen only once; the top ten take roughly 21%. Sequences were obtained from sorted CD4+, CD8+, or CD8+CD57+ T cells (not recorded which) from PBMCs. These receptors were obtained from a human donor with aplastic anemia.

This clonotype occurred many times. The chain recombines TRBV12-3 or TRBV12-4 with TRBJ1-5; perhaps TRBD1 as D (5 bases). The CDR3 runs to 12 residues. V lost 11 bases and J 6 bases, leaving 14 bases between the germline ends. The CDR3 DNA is TGTGCCTCCGAGGGGCTGGGTCAGCCCCAGCATTTT. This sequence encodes CASEGLGQPQHF.

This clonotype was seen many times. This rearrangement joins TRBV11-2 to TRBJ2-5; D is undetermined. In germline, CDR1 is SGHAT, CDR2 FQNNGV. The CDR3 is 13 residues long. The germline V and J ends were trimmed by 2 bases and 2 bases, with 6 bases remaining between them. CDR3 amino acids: CASSLRWQETQYF. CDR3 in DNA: TGTGCCAGCAGCTTAAGGTGGCAAGAGACCCAGTACTTC.

The CDR3 DNA reads TGTGCCAGCAGTGGAACGATTACCTTCGGGAACACTGAAGCTTTCTTT. Protein product: CASSGTITFGNTEAFF. The chain recombines TRBV12-3 or TRBV12-4 with TRBJ1-1; no clear D gene. Trimming removed 5 bases at V and 1 base at J, with 17 bases between. CDR3 size: 16 residues.

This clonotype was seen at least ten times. CDR3: CASSDRPNYGYTF. DNA for the CDR3: TGTGCCAGTTCAGACAGGCCCAACTATGGCTACACCTTC. The genes are TRBV19 and TRBJ1-2; perhaps TRBD1 as D (6 bases). CDR1 and CDR2 from the germline V gene are LNHDA and SQIVND (reference sequence). V was shortened by 8 bases and J by 2 bases, with 12 bases between the two germline ends. The CDR3 totals 13 residues. Looking up the rest from reference TRBV19 and TRBJ1-2 gives the full variable domain: DGGITQSPKYLFRKEGQNVTLSCEQNLNHDAMYWYRQDPGQGLRLIYYSQIVNDFQKGDIAEGYSVSREKKESFPLTVTSAQKNPTAFYLCASSDRPNYGYTFGSGTRLTVV.

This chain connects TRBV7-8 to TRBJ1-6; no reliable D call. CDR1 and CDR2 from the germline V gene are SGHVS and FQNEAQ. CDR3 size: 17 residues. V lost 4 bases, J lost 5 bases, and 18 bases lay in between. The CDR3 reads CASSSVIIGGHNSPLHF. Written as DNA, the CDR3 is TGTGCCAGCAGCTCAGTCATCATAGGCGGCCATAATTCACCCCTCCACTTT.

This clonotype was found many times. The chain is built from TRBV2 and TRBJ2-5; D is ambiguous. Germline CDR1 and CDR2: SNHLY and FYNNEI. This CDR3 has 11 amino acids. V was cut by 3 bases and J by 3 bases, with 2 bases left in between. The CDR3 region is CASSEEETQYF. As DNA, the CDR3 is TGTGCCAGCAGTGAGGAAGAGACCCAGTACTTC.

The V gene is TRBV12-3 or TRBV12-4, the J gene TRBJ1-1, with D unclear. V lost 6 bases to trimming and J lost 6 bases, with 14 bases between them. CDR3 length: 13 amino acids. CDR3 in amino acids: CASSPPPYSEAFF. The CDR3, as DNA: TGTGCCAGCAGCCCGCCGCCCTACTCTGAAGCTTTCTTT.

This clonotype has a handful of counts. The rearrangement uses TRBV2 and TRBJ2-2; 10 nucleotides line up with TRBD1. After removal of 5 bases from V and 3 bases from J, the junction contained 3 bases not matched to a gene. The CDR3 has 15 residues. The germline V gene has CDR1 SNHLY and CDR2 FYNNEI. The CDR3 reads CASSSGTGDTGELFF. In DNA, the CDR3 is TGTGCCAGCAGTTCCGGGACAGGGGACACCGGGGAGCTGTTTTTT.

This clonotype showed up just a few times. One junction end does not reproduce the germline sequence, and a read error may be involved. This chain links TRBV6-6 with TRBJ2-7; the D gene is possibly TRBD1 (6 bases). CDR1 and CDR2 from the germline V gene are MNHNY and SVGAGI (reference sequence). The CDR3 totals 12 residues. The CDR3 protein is CASSETGYEQCF. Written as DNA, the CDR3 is TGTGCCAGCAGCGAGACAGGCTACGAGCAGTGCTTC.

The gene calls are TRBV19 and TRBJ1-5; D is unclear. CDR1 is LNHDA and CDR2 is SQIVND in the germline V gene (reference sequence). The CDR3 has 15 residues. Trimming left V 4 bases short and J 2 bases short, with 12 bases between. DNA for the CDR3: TGTGCCAGTAGTAGGCGGGAGCCGCGCAATCAGCCCCAGCATTTT. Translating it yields CASSRREPRNQPQHF.

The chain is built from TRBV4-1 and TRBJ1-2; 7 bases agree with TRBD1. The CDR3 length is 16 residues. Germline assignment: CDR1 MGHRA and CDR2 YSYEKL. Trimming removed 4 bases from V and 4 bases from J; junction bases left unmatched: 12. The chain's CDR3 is CASSREGTVGLYGYTF. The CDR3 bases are TGCGCCAGCAGCCGAGAAGGGACAGTCGGGCTCTATGGCTACACCTTC.

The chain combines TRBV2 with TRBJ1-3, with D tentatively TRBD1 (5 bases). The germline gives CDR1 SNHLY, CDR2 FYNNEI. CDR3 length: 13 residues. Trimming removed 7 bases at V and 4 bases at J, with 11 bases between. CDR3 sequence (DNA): TGTGCCAGCACCCCGGGGGTAGGAAACACCATATATTTT. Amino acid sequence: CASTPGVGNTIYF.

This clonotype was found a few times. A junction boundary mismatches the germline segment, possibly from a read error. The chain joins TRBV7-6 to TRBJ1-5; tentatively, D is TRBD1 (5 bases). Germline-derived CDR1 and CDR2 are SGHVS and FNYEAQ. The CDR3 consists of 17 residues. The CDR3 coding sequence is TGTGCCAGCTCACCCCAACGGGGGGGACTGACTAATCATCCCCAGCATTTT. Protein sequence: CASSPQRGGLTNHPQHF.

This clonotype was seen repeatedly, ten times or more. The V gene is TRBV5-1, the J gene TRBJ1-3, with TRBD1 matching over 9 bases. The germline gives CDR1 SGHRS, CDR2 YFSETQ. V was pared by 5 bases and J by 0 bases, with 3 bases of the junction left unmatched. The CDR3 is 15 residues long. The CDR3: CASRMDRGSGNTIYF. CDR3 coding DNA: TGCGCCAGCAGGATGGACAGGGGCTCTGGAAACACCATATATTTT. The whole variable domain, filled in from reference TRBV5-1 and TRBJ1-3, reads KAGVTQTPRYLIKTRGQQVTLSCSPISGHRSVSWYQQTPGQGLQFLFEYFSETQRNKGNFPGRFSGRQFSNSRSEMNVSTLELGDSALYLCASRMDRGSGNTIYFGEGSWLTVV.

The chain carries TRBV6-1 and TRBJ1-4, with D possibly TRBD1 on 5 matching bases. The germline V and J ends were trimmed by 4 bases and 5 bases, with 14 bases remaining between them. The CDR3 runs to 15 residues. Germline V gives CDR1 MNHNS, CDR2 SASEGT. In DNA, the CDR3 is TGTGCCAGCAGTGCCGGGGGATACTCAAATGAAAAACTGTTTTTT. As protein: CASSAGGYSNEKLFF.

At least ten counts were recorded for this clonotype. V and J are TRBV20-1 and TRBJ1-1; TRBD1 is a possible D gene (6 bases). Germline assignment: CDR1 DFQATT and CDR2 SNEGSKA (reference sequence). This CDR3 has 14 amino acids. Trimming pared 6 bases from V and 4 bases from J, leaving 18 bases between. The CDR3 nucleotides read TGCAGTGCAAGGGACATCCAGAGAACCACTGAAGCTTTCTTT. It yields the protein CSARDIQRTTEAFF.

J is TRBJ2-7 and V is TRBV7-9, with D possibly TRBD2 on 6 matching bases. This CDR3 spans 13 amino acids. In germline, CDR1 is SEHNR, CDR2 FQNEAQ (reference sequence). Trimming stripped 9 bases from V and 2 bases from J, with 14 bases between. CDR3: CASSISGPYEQYF. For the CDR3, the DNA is TGTGCCAGTAGTATCAGCGGGCCCTACGAGCAGTACTTC.

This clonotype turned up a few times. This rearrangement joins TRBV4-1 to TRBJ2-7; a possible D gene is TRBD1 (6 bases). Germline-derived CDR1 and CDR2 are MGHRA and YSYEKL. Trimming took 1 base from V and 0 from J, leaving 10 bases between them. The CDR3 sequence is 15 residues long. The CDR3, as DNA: TGCGCCAGCAGCCAAGGACAGGAGAGCTCCTACGAGCAGTACTTC. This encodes CASSQGQESSYEQYF.

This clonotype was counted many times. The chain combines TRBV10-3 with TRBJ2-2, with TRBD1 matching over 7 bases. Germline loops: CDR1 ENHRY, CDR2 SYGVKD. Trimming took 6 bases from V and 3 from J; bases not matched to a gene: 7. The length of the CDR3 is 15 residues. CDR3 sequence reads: CAIRRQGVDTGELFF. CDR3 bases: TGTGCCATCAGAAGGCAGGGGGTCGACACCGGGGAGCTGTTTTTT.

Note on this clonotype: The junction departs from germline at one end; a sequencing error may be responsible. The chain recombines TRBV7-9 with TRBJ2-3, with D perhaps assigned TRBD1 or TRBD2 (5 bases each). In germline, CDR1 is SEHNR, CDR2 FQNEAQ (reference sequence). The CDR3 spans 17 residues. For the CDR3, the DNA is TGTGCCAGCAGTGCTTACCTCAGGGAGACGGGCACAGATTCGCAGTATTTT. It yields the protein CASSAYLRETGTDSQYF.

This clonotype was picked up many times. DNA of the CDR3: TGTGCCAGCAGTTTTAGTTGGCGGGGGACGTACAATGAGCAGTTCTTC. Its protein is CASSFSWRGTYNEQFF. The chain couples TRBV12-3 or TRBV12-4 to TRBJ2-1, with TRBD2 matching over 7 bases. Trimming took 3 bases from V and 4 from J; bases not matched to a gene: 9. The CDR3 covers 16 residues.

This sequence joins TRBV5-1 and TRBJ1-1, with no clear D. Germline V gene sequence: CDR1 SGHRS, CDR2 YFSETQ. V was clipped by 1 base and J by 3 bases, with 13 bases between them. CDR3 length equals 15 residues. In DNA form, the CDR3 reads TGCGCCAGCAGCTTGCGGGTAGAGGAGGACACTGAAGCTTTCTTT. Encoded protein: CASSLRVEEDTEAFF.